This T cell receptor (beta chain) was obtained from a study of beta chain features in type 1 diabetes. It was via CD45RO/CCR7/CD25/CD127/CD95/CD27 that CD4+ naive, central memory, regulatory and stem cell-like memory cells were sorted. This clone was detected only a few times. The target antigen is unknown. The CDR3 covers 12 residues. V was cut by 5 bases and J by 6 bases, with 10 bases left in between. Germline CDR1 and CDR2: SEHNR and FQNEAQ (reference sequence). cDNA synthesis used the whole RNA isolate, giving expressed TCRB sequences. Only in-frame clones appear in the TCRdb table, and some are missing; sequencing was by immunoSEQ multiplex PCR. The data contain 310,000 or so clones, approximately 10% of them singletons. Findings of the study overall: Diminished insertions and augmented deletions at VDJ junctions characterized type 1 diabetes patients.

The source is a woman aged 25 to 39 in good health. The sample was naive CD4+ T cells from blood. The chain carries TRBV7-9 and TRBJ1-1; no reliable D call. CDR3 protein: CASSSRRPEAFF. The CDR3 DNA sequence: TGTGCCAGCAGCAGCCGCCGCCCTGAAGCTTTCTTT.